The 18 T cell receptor beta chains below all came from one sample that was sequenced in a study of cytomegalovirus exposure and HLA in healthy donors. 60 Vbeta and 13 Jbeta primers were used in PCR. Method: immunoSEQ multiplex PCR; TCRdb's copy keeps in-frame clones and lacks some. The sample yields roughly 88,000 clones, over 75% seen once. The sample comprised PBMCs. The source is a man aged 30 to 39 in good health and CMV-seropositive.

The genes are TRBV9 and TRBJ2-1, with TRBD1 as a possible D gene (5 bases). The V gene lost 0 bases and the J gene lost 0 bases, with 10 bases spanning the gap. The CDR3 length is 16 residues. Germline V gene data show CDR1 as SGDLS and CDR2 as YYNGEE. CDR3: CASSVEGPGSYNEQFF. The CDR3 DNA sequence: TGTGCCAGCAGCGTAGAGGGGCCGGGCTCCTACAATGAGCAGTTCTTC.

The chain uses TRBV11-2 and TRBJ2-5, with TRBD2 identical over 7 bases. The germline V gene encodes CDR1 SGHAT and CDR2 FQNNGV. With V trimmed by 6 bases and J by 2 bases, 6 bases remained unmatched. CDR3 size: 14 residues. The CDR3: CASRYASGQETQYF. CDR3 coding DNA: TGTGCCAGCAGGTATGCTAGCGGACAAGAGACCCAGTACTTC.

The rearrangement uses TRBV18 and TRBJ2-7; D remains ambiguous. The CDR3 loop spans 14 amino acids. Trimming removed 3 bases at V and 7 bases at J, with 16 bases between. Germline assignment: CDR1 KGHSH and CDR2 LQKENI. CDR3 coding DNA: TGTGCCAGCTCACCGGGTCCAACCGACCCGGAGCAGTACGTC. This codes for CASSPGPTDPEQYV.

This rearrangement joins TRBV15 to TRBJ2-6, with TRBD2 matching 7 bases. This CDR3 region has 18 residues. J was trimmed by 3 bases and V by 3 bases; bases with no gene match: 11. The germline CDR1 and CDR2 sequences are LNHNV and YYDKDF (reference sequence). CDR3 bases: TGTGCCACCAGCAGGTGGGGCTCAGCGGGGAATGGGGCCAACGTCCTGACTTTC. As protein: CATSRWGSAGNGANVLTF.

The table lists this clone with a few counts. The chain has TRBV7-9 and TRBJ1-4; D perhaps matches TRBD1 (5 bases). Trimming took 1 base from V and 0 from J, leaving 6 bases between them. The CDR3 consists of 15 residues. Germline CDR1 reads SEHNR; CDR2 reads FQNEAQ (reference sequence). The CDR3 sequence is CASSLGTTTNEKLFF. The CDR3 DNA reads as TGTGCCAGCAGCTTAGGGACAACAACTAATGAAAAACTGTTTTTT.

This rearrangement joins TRBV9 to TRBJ1-1, with 9 bases lining up with TRBD1. This CDR3 has 15 amino acids. The germline gives CDR1 SGDLS, CDR2 YYNGEE. V gave up 3 bases and J gave up 1 base; unmatched junction bases: 4. The CDR3 DNA reads TGTGCCAGCAGCGCAGAGACAGGGGGGAACACTGAAGCTTTCTTT. Protein: CASSAETGGNTEAFF.

The V gene is TRBV2, the J gene TRBJ2-3; 9 nucleotides match TRBD2. CDR1 and CDR2 (germline): SNHLY, FYNNEI. Trimming removed 4 bases from V and 0 bases from J; junction bases left unmatched: 11. This CDR3 contains 18 residues. CDR3 nucleotides: TGTGCCAGCAGTGGATTAGTAGCGGGGGCGCTGAGCACAGATACGCAGTATTTT. This codes for CASSGLVAGALSTDTQYF.

The CDR3 DNA reads as TGTGCCACCAGCCGTGAGGGGGAAACTGAAGCTTTCTTT. This gives the protein CATSREGETEAFF. This chain joins TRBV15 and TRBJ1-1; D possibly corresponds to TRBD1 (6 bases). CDR3 length: 13 amino acids. Trimming took 5 bases from V and 5 from J, leaving 12 bases between them. Per germline, CDR1 LNHNV and CDR2 YYDKDF (reference sequence).

The rearrangement joins TRBV28 to TRBJ2-7; D might be TRBD1 (5 bases). This CDR3 comprises 12 residues. Between the trimmed V and J ends, which lost 6 bases and 3 bases, there was a span of 9 bases. Germline CDR1 is MDHEN and CDR2 is SYDVKM. CDR3 sequence reads: CASRRRGYEQYF. The CDR3 region has the DNA TGTGCCAGCAGGAGAAGGGGCTACGAGCAGTACTTC.

The gene calls are TRBV11-2 and TRBJ1-4; tentative D call: TRBD1 (5 bases). The CDR3 totals 14 residues. The ends were cut back, 5 bases at V and 5 bases at J, with 12 bases in the middle. The germline V gene has CDR1 SGHAT and CDR2 FQNNGV. The CDR3 is CASSGQGLNEKLFF. DNA for the CDR3: TGTGCCAGCAGCGGGCAGGGACTCAATGAAAAACTGTTTTTT.

This rearrangement joins TRBV18 to TRBJ2-2, with D hard to call. V lost 3 bases and J 6 bases, leaving 8 bases between the germline ends. Germline V gene lookup returns CDR1 KGHSH and CDR2 LQKENI. CDR3 length: 13 amino acids. CDR3 protein: CASSPPFSGELFF. The CDR3, as DNA: TGTGCCAGCTCACCCCCCTTCTCCGGGGAGCTGTTTTTT. Full variable domain (outside the CDR3, taken from reference TRBV18 and TRBJ2-2): NAGVMQNPRHLVRRRGQEARLRCSPMKGHSHVYWYRQLPEEGLKFMVYLQKENIIDESGMPKERFSAEFPKEGPSILRIQQVVRGDSAAYFCASSPPFSGELFFGEGSRLTVL.

The chain employs TRBV21-1 and TRBJ2-7; TRBD1 reflects the table's D call only, with no check against the DNA. TRBV21-1 is a pseudogene locus. The CDR3 is made up of 17 amino acids. CDR3 loop: CASSKVRTGTGGYEQYV. DNA for the CDR3: TGTGCCAGCAGCAAAGTCCGGACCGGGACAGGGGGCTACGAGCAGTACGTC.

The rearrangement uses TRBV6-5 and TRBJ1-2, with D tentatively TRBD1 (5 bases). CDR1 MNHEY and CDR2 SVGAGI come from the germline V gene. The length of the CDR3 is 14 residues. With 4 bases removed from V and 5 bases from J, the gap between germline ends came to 14 bases. CDR3 DNA sequence: TGTGCCAGCAGTTCCGGGGGGAACCTATATGGCTACACCTTC. Translating it yields CASSSGGNLYGYTF.

The chain is built from TRBV7-9 and TRBJ2-1; 10 positions match TRBD2. V was clipped by 5 bases and J by 9 bases; unmatched bases: 10. The V gene's germline CDR1 is SEHNR and CDR2 FQNEAQ (reference sequence). The CDR3 runs 15 residues. CDR3 amino acids: CASSPAGGPRGEQFF. DNA for the CDR3: TGTGCCAGCAGCCCAGCGGGGGGGCCCAGGGGTGAGCAGTTCTTC.

The J gene is TRBJ2-4, the V gene TRBV4-1, with a possible D match to TRBD2 (6 bases). The germline gives CDR1 MGHRA, CDR2 YSYEKL. The ends were cut back, 4 bases at V and 4 bases at J, with 20 bases in the middle. The CDR3 is 17 amino acids. CDR3 residues: CASSPIGRGASKNIQYF. The CDR3 DNA reads as TGCGCCAGCAGCCCAATCGGGCGGGGAGCATCTAAAAACATTCAGTACTTC.

The rearrangement joins TRBV2 to TRBJ2-2, with 9 bases aligning to TRBD1. Per the germline V gene, CDR1 is SNHLY and CDR2 is FYNNEI. The CDR3 is made up of 16 amino acids. With V trimmed by 4 bases and J by 5 bases, 8 bases remained unmatched. The CDR3 DNA follows: TGTGCCAGCAGTGGTCCGACAGGGGGAAGGACCGGGGAGCTGTTTTTT. Translated, it gives CASSGPTGGRTGELFF.

This chain uses TRBV5-1 with TRBJ1-4; no clear D. There are 18 residues in the CDR3. CDR1 is SGHRS and CDR2 is YFSETQ in the germline V gene. With 0 bases removed from V and 0 bases from J, the gap between germline ends came to 15 bases. The CDR3 DNA follows: TGCGCCAGCAGCTTGGAGGGAAACGGGGAGGCAACTAATGAAAAACTGTTTTTT. Amino acids: CASSLEGNGEATNEKLFF.

This clone has only one observation. The CDR3 region has the DNA TGTGCCAGCTCAACTCAAGGGGGGGACCAGGTCTATGGCTACACCTTC. Translated: CASSTQGGDQVYGYTF. The rearrangement uses TRBV18 and TRBJ1-2, with TRBD1 as a possible D gene (6 bases). The germline V gene encodes CDR1 KGHSH and CDR2 LQKENI. CDR3 length: 16 amino acids. Trimming shortened V by 5 bases and J by 4 bases, and 20 bases separated the two germline ends.